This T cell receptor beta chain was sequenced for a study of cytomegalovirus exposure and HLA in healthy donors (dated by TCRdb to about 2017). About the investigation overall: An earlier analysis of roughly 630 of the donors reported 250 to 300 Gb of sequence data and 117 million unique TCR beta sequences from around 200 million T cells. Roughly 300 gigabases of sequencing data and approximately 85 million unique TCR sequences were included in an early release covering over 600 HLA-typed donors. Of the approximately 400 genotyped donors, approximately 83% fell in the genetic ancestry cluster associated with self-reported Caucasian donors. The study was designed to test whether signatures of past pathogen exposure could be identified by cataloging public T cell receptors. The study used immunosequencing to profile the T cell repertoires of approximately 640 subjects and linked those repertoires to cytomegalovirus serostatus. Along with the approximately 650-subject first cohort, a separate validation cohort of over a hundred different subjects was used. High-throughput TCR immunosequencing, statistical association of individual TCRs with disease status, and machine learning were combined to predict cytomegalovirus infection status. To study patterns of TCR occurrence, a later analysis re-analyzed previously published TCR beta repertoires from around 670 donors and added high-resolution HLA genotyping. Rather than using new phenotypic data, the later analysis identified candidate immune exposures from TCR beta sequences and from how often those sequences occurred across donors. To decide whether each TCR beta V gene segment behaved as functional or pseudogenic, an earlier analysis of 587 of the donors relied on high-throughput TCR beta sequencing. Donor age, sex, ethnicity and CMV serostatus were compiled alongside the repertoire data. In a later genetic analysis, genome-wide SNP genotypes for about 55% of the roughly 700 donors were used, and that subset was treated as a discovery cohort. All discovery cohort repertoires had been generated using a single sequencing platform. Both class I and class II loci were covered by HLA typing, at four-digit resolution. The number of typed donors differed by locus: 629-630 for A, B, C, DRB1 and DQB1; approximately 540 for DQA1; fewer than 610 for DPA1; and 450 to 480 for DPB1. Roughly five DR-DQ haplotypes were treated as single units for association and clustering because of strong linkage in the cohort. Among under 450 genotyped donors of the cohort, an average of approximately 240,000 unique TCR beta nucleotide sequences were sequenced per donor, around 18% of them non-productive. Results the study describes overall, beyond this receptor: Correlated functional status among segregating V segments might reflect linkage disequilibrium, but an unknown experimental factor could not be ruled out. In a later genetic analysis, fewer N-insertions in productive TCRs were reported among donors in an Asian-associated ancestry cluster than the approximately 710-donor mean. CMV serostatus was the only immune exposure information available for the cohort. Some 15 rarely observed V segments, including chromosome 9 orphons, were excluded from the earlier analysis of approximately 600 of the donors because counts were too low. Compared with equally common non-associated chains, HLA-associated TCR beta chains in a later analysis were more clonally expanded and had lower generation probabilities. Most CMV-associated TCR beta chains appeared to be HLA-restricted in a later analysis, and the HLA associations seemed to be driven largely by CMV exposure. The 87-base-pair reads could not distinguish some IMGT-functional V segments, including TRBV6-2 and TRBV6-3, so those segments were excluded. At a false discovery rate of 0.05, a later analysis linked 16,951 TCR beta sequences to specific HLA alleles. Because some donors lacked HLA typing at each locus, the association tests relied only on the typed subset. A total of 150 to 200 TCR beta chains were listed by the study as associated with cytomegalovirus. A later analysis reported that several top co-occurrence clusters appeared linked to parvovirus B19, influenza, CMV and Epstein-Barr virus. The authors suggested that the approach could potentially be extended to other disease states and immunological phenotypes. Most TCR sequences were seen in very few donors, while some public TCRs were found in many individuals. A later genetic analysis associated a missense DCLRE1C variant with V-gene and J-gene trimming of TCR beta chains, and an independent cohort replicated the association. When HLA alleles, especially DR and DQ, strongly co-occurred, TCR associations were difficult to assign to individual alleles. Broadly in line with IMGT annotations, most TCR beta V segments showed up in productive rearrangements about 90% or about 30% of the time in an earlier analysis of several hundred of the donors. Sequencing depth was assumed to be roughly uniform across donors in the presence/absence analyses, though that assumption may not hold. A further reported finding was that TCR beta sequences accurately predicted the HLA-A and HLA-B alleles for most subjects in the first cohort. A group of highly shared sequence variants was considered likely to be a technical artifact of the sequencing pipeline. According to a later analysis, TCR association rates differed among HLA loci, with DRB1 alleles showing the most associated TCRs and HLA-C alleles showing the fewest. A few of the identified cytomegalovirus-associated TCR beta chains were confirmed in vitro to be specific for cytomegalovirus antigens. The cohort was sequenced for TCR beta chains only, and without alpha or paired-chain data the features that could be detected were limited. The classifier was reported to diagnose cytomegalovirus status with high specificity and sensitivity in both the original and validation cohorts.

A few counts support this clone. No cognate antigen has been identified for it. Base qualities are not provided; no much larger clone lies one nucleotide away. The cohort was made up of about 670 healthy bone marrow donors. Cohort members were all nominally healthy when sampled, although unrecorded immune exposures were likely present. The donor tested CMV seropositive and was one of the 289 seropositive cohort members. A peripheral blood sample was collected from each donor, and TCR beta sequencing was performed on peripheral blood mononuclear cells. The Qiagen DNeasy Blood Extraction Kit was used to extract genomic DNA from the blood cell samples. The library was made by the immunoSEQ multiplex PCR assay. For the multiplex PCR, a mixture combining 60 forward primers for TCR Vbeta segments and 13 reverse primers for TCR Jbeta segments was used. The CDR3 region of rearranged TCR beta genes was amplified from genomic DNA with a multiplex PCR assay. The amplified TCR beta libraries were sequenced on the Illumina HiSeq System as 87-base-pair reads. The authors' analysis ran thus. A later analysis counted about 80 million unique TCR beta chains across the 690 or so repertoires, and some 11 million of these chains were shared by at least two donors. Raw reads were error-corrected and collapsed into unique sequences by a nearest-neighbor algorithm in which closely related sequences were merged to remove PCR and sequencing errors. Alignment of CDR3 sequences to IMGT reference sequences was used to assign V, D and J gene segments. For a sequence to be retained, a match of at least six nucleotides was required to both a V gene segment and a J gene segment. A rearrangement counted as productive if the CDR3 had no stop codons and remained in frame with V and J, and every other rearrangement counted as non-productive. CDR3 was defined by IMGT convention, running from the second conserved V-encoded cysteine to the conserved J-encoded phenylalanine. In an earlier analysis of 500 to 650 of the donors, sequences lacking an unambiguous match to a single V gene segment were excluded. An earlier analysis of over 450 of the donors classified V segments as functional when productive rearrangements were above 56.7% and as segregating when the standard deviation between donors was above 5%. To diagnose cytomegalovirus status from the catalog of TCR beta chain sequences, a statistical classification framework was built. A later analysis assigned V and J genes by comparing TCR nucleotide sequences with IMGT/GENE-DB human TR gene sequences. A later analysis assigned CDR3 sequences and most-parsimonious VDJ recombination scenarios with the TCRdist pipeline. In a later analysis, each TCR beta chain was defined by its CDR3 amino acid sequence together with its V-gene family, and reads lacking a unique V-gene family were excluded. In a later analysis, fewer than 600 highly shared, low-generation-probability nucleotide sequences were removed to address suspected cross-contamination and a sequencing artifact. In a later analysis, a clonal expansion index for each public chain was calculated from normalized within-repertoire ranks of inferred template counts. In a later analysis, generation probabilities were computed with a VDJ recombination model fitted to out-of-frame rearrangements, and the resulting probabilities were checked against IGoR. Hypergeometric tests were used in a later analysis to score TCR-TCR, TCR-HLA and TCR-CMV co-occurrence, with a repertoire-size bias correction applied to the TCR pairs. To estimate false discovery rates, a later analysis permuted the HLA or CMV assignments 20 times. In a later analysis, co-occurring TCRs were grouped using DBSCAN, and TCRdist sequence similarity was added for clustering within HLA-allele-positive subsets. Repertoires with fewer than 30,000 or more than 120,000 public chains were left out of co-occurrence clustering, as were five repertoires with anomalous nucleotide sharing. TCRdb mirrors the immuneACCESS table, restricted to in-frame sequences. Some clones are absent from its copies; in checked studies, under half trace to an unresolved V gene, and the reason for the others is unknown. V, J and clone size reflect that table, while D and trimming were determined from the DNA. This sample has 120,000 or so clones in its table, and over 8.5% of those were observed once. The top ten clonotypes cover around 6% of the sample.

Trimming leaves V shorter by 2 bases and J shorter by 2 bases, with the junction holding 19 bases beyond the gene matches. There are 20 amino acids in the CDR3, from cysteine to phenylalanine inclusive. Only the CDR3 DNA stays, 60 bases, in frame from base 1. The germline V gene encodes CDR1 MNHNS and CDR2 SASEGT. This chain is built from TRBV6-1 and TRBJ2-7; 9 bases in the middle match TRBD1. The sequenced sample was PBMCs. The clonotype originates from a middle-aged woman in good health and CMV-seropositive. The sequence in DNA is TGTGCCAGCAGTGAAAAGATAGGGACAGGGTCACCTCTCAAGGCCTACGAGCAGTACTTC. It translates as CASSEKIGTGSPLKAYEQYF.